Below, one T cell receptor beta chain is given with its context. The data were produced by immunoSEQ multiplex PCR, yet TCRdb's version contains in-frame clones alone and is incomplete. The sample contains hundreds of thousands of clones, around 90% of which appear only once. Germline CDR1 is MNHEY and CDR2 is SVGEGT. The CDR3 has 15 residues. V lost 0 bases to trimming and J lost 3 bases, with 12 bases between them. This record comes from a study of control samples from healthy donors and cancer patients. The chain is built from TRBV6-2 or TRBV6-3 and TRBJ2-7, with no clear D. The clonotype comes from a man aged 35 to 55 with head and neck cancer. The sample was PBMCs. The CDR3 spells CASSYSYGVNYEQYF. CDR3 sequence (DNA): TGTGCCAGCAGTTACTCTTATGGGGTCAACTACGAGCAGTACTTC.